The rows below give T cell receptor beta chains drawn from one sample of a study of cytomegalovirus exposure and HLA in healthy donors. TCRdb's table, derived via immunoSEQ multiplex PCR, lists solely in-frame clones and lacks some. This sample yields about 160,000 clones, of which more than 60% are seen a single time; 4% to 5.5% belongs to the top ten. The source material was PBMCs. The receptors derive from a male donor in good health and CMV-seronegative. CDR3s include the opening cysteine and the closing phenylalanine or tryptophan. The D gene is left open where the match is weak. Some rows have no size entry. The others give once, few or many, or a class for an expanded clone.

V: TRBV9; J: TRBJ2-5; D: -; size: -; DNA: TGTGCCAGCAGCGTTTCCTCGTTATGGGCAGAGACCCAGTACTTC; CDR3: CASSVSSLWAETQYF
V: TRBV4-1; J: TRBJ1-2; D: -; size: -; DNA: TGCGCCAGCAGCCAAGAAATCCGGGGTACGGACTATGGCTACACCTTC; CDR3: CASSQEIRGTDYGYTF
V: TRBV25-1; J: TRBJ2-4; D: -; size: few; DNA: TGTGCCAGCAATCCAGGGGGGAACATTCAGTACTTC; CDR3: CASNPGGNIQYF
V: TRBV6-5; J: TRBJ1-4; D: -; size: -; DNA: TGTGCCGCCCAGCGGGCCTCTAATGAAAAACTGTTTTTT; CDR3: CAAQRASNEKLFF
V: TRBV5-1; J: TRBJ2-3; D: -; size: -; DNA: TGCGCCAGCAGCTTGGCCGACTTCACAGATACGCAGTATTTT; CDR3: CASSLADFTDTQYF
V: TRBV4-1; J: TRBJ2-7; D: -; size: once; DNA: TGCGCCAGCAGCCGCAGGGCCGGCGAGCAGTACTTC; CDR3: CASSRRAGEQYF
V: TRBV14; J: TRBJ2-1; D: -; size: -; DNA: TGTGCCAGCAGCCAAGTTCGTCGGAGCTCCTACAATGAGCAGTTCTTC; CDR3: CASSQVRRSSYNEQFF
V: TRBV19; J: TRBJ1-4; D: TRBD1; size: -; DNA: TGTGCCAGTAGTATTCGGGACAGCCCAGAAAAACTGTTTTTT; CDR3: CASSIRDSPEKLFF
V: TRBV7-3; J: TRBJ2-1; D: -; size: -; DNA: TGTGCCAGCAGCCTGCCGGGTCCGCCGCTCAATGAGCAGTTCTTC; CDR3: CASSLPGPPLNEQFF
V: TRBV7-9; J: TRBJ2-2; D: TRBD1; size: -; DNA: TGTGCCAGCAGCTTAGGACAGGGTAGGCGGACCGGGGAGCTGTTTTTT; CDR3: CASSLGQGRRTGELFF
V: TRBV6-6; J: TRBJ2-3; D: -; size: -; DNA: TGTGCCAGCAGTTTGGGGAGGGGGGGCACAGATACGCAGTATTTT; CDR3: CASSLGRGGTDTQYF
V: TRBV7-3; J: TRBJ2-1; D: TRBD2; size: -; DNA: TGTGCCAGCAGTAGTAGCGGGGGGGGATACAATGAGCAGTTCTTC; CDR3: CASSSSGGGYNEQFF
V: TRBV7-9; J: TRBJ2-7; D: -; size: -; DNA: TGTGCCAGCAGCACTTCGGACTTTTGGGTCTCCTACGAGCAGTACTTC; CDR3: CASSTSDFWVSYEQYF
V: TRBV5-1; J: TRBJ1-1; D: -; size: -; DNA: TGCGCCAGCAGCTTGGGGGCGAACACTGAAGCTTTCTTT; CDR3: CASSLGANTEAFF
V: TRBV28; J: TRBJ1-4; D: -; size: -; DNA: TGTGCCAGCAGTTCCTACAGGGATGACTATGAAAAACTGTTTTTT; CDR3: CASSSYRDDYEKLFF
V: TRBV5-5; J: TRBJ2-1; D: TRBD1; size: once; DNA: TGTGCCAGCAGCTATCCGGGACAGTCCCACAATGAGCAGTTCTTC; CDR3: CASSYPGQSHNEQFF
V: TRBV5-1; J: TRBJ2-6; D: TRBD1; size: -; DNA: TGCGCCAGCAGCTTGGGTGGGGGACAGGGGTCAAGAGGGGCCAACGTCCTGACTTTC; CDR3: CASSLGGGQGSRGANVLTF
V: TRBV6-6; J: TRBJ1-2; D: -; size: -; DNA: TGTGCCAGCAACATTTATAATGACTACACCTTC; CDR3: CASNIYNDYTF
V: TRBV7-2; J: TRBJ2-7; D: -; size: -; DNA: TGTGCCAGCAGCCTAGGACAGCCGAGCTCCTACGAGCAGTACTTC; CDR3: CASSLGQPSSYEQYF
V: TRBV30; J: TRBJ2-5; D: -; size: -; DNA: TGTGCCTGGAGTGTACTGGGAGGCCCGGGGGAGACCCAGTACTTC; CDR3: CAWSVLGGPGETQYF
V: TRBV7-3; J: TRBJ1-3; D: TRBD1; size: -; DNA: TGTGCCAGCAGACTATTGAACGACAGGGTAAACTCTGGAAACACCATATATTTT; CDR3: CASRLLNDRVNSGNTIYF
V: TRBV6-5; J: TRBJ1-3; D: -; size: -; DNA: TGTGCCAGCAGCTCTAGTTACCTTGGAAACACCATATATTTT; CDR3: CASSSSYLGNTIYF
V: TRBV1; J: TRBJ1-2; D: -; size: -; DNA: TGCACCAGCAGTGGACCCCAGGGGGGCGCCCCCAACTATGGCTACACCTTC; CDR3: CTSSGPQGGAPNYGYTF
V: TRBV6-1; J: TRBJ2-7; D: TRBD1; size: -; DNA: TGTGCCAGCAGTGAAGGAACAGGGGGCCTCTCCTACAAGCAGTACTTC; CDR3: CASSEGTGGLSYKQYF
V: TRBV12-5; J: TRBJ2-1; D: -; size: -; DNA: TGTGCTAGTGGTTTGGGGCGGGGATCAAACAATGAGCAGTTCTTC; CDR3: CASGLGRGSNNEQFF
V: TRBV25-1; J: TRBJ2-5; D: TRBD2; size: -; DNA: TGTGCCAGCAGTCCGGGACTAGCGGGAAGCCCCATGAACTTC; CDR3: CASSPGLAGSPMNF
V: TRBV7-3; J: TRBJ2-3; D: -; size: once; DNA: TGTGCCAGCAGCTTCAGGGTCCTAGATACGCAGTATTTT; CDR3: CASSFRVLDTQYF
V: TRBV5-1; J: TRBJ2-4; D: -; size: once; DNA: TGCGCCAGCAGAGACGACAGGTCCAGGATTCAGTACTTC; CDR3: CASRDDRSRIQYF
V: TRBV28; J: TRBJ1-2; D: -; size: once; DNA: TGTGCCAGCAGTTTACACCCCAGGCCCTTTAACTATGGCTACACCTTC; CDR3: CASSLHPRPFNYGYTF
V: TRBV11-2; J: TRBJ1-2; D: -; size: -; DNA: TGTGCCAGCAGCTTAGCGGCGGGCGCGCTAGGGGGCTACACCTTC; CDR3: CASSLAAGALGGYTF
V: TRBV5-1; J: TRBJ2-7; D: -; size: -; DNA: TGCGCCAGCAGCGTCCGTGGGAGCTCCTACGAGCAGTACTTC; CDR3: CASSVRGSSYEQYF
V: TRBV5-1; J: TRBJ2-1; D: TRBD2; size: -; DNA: TGCGCCAGCAGCAGCGGGGGGAGCTACAATGAGCAGTTCTTC; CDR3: CASSSGGSYNEQFF
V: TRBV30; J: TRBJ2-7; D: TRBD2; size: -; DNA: TGTGCCTGGACTAGCGGCTCCTACGAGCAGTACTTC; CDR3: CAWTSGSYEQYF
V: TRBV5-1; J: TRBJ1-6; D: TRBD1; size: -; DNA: TGCGCCAGCAGCTTTTACTCCCGACAGGGGGCGGCAAACAATTCACCCCTCCACTTT; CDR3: CASSFYSRQGAANNSPLHF
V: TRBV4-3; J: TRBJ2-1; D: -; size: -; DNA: TGCGCCAGCAGCCAAGAAGGGAGCTCCTACAATGAGCAGTTCTTC; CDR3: CASSQEGSSYNEQFF
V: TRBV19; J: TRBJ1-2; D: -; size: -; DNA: TGTGCCAGTAGTATCGGGGTGGGCTACACCTTC; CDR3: CASSIGVGYTF
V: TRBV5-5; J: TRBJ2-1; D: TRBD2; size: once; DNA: TGTGCCAGCAGCCGGAAGCGGGAGGCCAGCTCCTACAATGAGCAGTTCTTC; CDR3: CASSRKREASSYNEQFF
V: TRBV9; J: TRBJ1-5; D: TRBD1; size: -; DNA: TGTGCCAGCAGCGCCGGACAGGGAGGCCAGCCCCAGCATTTT; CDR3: CASSAGQGGQPQHF
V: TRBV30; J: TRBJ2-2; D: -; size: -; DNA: TGTGCCTGGTACCAGGGGTACACCGGGGAGCTGTTTTTT; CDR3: CAWYQGYTGELFF
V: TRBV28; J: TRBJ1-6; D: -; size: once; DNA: TGTGCCAGCAGTGGCGGCTCCTATAATTCACCCCTCCACTTT; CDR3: CASSGGSYNSPLHF
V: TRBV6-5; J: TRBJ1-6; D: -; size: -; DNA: TGTGCCAGCAGTTACTCCCAGGGGAATTTACCCCTCCACTTT; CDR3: CASSYSQGNLPLHF
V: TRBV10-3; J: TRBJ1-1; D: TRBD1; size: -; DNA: TGTGCCATCAGTCCGGGACAGGGGAACACTGAAGCTTTCTTT; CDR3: CAISPGQGNTEAFF
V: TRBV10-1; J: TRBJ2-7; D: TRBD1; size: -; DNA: TGCGCCAGCAGAAACGAGACAGGGGACCCCGGAGGTGGTTACGAGCAGTACTTC; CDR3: CASRNETGDPGGGYEQYF
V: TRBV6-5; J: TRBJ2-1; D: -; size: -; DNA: TGTGCCAGCACCAACGGACAGAGCTCCTACAATGAGCAGTTCTTC; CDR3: CASTNGQSSYNEQFF
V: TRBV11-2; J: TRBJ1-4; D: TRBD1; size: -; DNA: TGTGCCAGCAGCTTGGGGACAGGGGGGAATGAAAAACTGTTTTTT; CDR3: CASSLGTGGNEKLFF
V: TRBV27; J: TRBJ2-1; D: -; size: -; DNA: TGTGCCAGCAGTTTAGCGAATTACAATGAGCAGTTCTTC; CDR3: CASSLANYNEQFF
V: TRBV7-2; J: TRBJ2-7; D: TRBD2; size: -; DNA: TGTGCCAGCAGCTTAGAGCAGCGGGAAGTGTCCTACGAGCAGTACTTC; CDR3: CASSLEQREVSYEQYF
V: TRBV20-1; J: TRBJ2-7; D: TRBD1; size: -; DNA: TGCAGTGCTGAGGACAGGGTCGAGCAGTACTTC; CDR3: CSAEDRVEQYF
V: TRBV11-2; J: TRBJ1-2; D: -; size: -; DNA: TGTGCCAGCAGAGCGGGGGGTTGGAACTATGGCTACACCTTC; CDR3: CASRAGGWNYGYTF
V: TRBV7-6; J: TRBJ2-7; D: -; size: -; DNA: TGTGCCAGCAGCACGACGGGACAATCCTACGAGCAGTACTTC; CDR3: CASSTTGQSYEQYF
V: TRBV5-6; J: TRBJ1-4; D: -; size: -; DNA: TGTGCCAGCAGCTTCCAATACAGGGTGCCTAATGAAAAGCTGTTTTTT; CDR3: CASSFQYRVPNEKLFF
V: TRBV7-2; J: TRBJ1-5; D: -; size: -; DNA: TGTGCCAGCAGCACAGGTCTGGCTCAGCCCCAGCATTTT; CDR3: CASSTGLAQPQHF
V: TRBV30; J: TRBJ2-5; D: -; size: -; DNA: TGTGCCTGGAGTAAGTCGCAGGCGTACCAAGAGACCCAGTACTTC; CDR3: CAWSKSQAYQETQYF
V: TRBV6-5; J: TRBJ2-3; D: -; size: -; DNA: TGTGCCAGCAGTTACGGGGGCCGAGAAACAGATACGCAGTATTTT; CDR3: CASSYGGRETDTQYF
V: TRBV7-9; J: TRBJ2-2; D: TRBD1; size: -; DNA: TGTGCCAGCAGCCGTCCTGAGGGGGCGGGGGAGCTGTTTTTT; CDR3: CASSRPEGAGELFF
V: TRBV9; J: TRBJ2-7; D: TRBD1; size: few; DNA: TGTGCCAGCAGCGTCACAACTCGGACAGGGGTTTCCGAGCAGTACTTC; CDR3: CASSVTTRTGVSEQYF
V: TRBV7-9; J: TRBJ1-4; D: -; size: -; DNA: TGTGCCAGCAGCTCCCAACCGACGGGGAATGAAAAACTGTTTTTT; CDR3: CASSSQPTGNEKLFF
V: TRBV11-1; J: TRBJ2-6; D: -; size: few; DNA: TGTGCCAGCAGCTACGCGACATCTGGGGCCAACGTCCTGACTTTC; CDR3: CASSYATSGANVLTF
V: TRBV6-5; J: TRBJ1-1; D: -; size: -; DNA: TGTGCCAGCAGTTACGTGGCAGCGGAAGCTTTCTTT; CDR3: CASSYVAAEAFF